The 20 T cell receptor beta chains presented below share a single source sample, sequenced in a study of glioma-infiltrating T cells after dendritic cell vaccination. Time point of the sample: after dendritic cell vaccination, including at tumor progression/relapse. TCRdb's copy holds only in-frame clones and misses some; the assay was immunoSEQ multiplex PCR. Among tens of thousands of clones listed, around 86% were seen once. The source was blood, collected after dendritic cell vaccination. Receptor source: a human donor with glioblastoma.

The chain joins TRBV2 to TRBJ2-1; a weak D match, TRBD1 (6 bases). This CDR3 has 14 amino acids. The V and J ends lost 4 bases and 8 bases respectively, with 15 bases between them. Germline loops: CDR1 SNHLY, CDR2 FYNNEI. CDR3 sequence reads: CASSGQVAKDEQFF. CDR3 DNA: TGTGCCAGCAGTGGACAGGTCGCTAAGGATGAGCAGTTCTTC.

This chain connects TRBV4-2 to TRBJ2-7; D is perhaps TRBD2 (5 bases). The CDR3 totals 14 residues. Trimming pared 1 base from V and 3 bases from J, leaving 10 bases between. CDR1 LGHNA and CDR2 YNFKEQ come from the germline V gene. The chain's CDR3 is CASSQVIGVYEQYF. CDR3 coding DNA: TGTGCCAGCAGCCAAGTGATCGGGGTCTACGAGCAGTACTTC.

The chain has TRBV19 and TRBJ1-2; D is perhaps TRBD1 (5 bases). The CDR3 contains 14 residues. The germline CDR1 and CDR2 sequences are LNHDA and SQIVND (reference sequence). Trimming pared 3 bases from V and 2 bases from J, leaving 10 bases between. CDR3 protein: CASSMGPRNYGYTF. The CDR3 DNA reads TGTGCCAGTAGTATGGGGCCGAGGAACTATGGCTACACCTTC.

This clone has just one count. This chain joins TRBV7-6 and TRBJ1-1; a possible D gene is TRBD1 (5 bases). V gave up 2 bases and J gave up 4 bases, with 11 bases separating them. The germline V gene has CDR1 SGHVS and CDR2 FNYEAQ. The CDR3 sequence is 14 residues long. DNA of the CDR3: TGTGCCAGCAGCTTAACCCAGGGAGGCACTGAAGCTTTCTTT. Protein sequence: CASSLTQGGTEAFF.

CDR3 sequence reads: CASSLGGQGRETQYF. CDR3 DNA sequence: TGTGCCAGCAGCTTGGGGGGACAGGGAAGGGAGACCCAGTACTTC. This sequence joins TRBV5-4 and TRBJ2-5; 9 bases map to TRBD1. V trimming: 0 bases; J trimming: 5 bases; junction bases outside the gene matches: 5. Germline V gene sequence: CDR1 SGHNT, CDR2 YYREEE (reference sequence). CDR3 size: 15 residues.

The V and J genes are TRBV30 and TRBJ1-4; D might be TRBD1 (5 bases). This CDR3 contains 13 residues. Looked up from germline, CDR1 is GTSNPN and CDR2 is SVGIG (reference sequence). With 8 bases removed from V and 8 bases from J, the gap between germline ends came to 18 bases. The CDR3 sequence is CARGTPGGEKLFF. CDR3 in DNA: TGTGCCCGGGGGACTCCGGGGGGGGAAAAACTGTTTTTT.

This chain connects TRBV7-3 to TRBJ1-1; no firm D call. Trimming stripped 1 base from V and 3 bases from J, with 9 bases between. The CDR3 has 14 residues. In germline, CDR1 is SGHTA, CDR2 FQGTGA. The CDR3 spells CASSLIPSYTEAFF. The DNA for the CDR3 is TGTGCCAGCAGCTTAATTCCCTCGTACACTGAAGCTTTCTTT.

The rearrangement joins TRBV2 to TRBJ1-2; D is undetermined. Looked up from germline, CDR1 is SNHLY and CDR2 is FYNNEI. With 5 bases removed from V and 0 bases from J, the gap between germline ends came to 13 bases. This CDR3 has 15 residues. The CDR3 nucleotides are TGTGCCAGCAGTTTATCTACGGGTACTAACTATGGCTACACCTTC. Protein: CASSLSTGTNYGYTF.

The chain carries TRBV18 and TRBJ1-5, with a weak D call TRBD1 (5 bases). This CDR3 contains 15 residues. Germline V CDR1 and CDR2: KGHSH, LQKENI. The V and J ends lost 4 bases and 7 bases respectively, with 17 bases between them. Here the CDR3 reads CASSRSGAGQQPQHF. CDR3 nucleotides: TGTGCCAGCTCACGCTCTGGGGCGGGGCAACAGCCCCAGCATTTT.

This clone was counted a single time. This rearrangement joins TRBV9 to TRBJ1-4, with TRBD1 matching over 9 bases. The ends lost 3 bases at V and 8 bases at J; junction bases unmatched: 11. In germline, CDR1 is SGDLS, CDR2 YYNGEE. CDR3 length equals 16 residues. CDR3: CASSAGLQGAGEKLFF. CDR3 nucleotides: TGTGCCAGCAGCGCAGGTTTACAGGGGGCGGGAGAAAAACTGTTTTTT.

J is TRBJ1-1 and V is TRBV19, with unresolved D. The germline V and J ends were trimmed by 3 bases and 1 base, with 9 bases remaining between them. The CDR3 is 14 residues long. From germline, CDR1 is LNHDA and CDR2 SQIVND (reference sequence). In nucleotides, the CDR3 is TGTGCCAGTAGTATGGCGGGAGGGAACACTGAAGCTTTCTTT. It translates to CASSMAGGNTEAFF.

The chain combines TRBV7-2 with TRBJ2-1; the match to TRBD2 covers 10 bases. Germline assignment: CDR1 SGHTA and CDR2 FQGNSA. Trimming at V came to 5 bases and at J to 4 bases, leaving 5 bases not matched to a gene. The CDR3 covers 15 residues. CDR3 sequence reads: CASSPSGGAYNEQFF. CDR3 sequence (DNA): TGTGCCAGCAGCCCCAGCGGGGGGGCATACAATGAGCAGTTCTTC.

The CDR3 is CASSIKGATGQPQHF. In DNA, the CDR3 is TGTGCCAGTAGTATAAAGGGGGCGACAGGTCAGCCCCAGCATTTT. The chain is built from TRBV19 and TRBJ1-5; TRBD1 matches at 7 bases. CDR1 and CDR2 from the germline V gene are LNHDA and SQIVND (reference sequence). The trim removed 2 bases at V and 6 bases at J, leaving 7 bases unmatched. The CDR3 extends over 15 amino acids.

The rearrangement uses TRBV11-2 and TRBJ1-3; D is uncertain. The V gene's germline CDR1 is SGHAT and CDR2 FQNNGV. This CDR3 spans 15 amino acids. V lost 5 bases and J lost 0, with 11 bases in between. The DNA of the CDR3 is TGTGCCAGCAGCCCGGGCGGGAACTCTGGAAACACCATATATTTT. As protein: CASSPGGNSGNTIYF.

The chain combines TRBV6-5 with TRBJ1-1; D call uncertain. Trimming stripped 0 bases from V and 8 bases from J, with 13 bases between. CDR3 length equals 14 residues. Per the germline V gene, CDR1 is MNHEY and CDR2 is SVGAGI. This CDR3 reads CASSYSYSTSEAFF. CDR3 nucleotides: TGTGCCAGCAGTTACTCGTACAGCACATCGGAAGCTTTCTTT.

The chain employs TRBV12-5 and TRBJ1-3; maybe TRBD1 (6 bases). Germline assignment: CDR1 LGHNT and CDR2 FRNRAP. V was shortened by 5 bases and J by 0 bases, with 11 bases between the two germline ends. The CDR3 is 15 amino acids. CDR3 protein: CASGMGADSGNTIYF. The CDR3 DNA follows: TGTGCTAGTGGTATGGGGGCCGACTCTGGAAACACCATATATTTT. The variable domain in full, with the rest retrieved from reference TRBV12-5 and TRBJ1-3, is DARVTQTPRHKVTEMGQEVTMRCQPILGHNTVFWYRQTMMQGLELLAYFRNRAPLDDSGMPKDRFSAEMPDATLATLKIQPSEPRDSAVYFCASGMGADSGNTIYFGEGSWLTVV.

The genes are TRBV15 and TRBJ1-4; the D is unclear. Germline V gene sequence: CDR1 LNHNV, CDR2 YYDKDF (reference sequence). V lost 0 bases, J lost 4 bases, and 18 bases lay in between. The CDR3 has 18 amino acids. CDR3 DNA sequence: TGTGCCACCAGCAGAGATCGAGGGCTCCTCGTCAGTAATGAAAAACTGTTTTTT. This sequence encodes CATSRDRGLLVSNEKLFF.

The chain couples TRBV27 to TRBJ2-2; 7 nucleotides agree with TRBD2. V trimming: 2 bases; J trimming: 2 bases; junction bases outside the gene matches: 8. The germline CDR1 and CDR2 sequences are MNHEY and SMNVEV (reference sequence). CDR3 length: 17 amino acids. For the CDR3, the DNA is TGTGCCAGCAGTTTAGAGATAGCGGGTGTCAACACCGGGGAGCTGTTTTTT. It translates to CASSLEIAGVNTGELFF.

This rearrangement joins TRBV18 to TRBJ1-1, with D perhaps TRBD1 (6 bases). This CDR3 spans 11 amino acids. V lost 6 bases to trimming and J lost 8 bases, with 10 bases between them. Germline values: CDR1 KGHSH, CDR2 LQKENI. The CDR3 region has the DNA TGTGCCAGCTCCCCGGGACAAGAAGCTTTCTTT. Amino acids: CASSPGQEAFF.

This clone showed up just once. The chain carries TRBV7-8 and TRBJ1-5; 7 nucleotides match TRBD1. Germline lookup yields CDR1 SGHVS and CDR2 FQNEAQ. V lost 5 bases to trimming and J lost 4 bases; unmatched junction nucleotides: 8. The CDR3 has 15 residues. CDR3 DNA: TGTGCCAGCAGCCTAACAGGGGCTACTAATCAGCCCCAGCATTTT. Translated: CASSLTGATNQPQHF.